This T cell receptor beta chain was sequenced for a study of blood T cell repertoires in COVID-19. This CDR3 contains 18 residues. V was cut by 0 bases and J by 5 bases, with 21 bases left in between. Assay used: immunoSEQ multiplex PCR; TCRdb lists only in-frame clones, some missing. The data contain about 190,000 clones, 65% to 85% of them seen just once; the ten biggest clones take up 5.2%. The V and J genes are TRBV6-7 and TRBJ2-3, with D possibly matching TRBD1 (6 bases). TRBV6-7 is an ORF, with its function uncertain. The sample taken for sequencing was peripheral blood. This receptor was taken from a woman aged 25 to 45 with acute or convalescent COVID-19. CDR3 sequence reads: CASSYSMTRPLGGDTQYF. The CDR3, as DNA: TGTGCCAGCAGTTACTCGATGACCCGTCCCTTAGGGGGAGATACGCAGTATTTT.